Included here is one T cell receptor (beta chain) sequence, with context. The target antigen is unknown. The treatment is: 15 Gy SBRT to primary tumor, nephrectomy 4 weeks later. Nephrectomy followed 15 Gy stereotactic body radiation by 4 weeks. This entry is derived from a study of radiation and T cells in renal cell carcinoma. Findings of the study overall: Irradiated tumors had higher TCR clonality than control tumors. Sampling covered only 0.75 to 1 g of each tumor. Irradiated tumors held more dominant CDR3 motifs than control tumors.

Some clones are missing from TCRdb's copy, which holds only in-frame ones; the method was immunoSEQ multiplex PCR. In the table there are over 15,000 clones, roughly two thirds of which are singletons. CDR3 length: 16 amino acids. Germline V gene lookup returns CDR1 SGHTA and CDR2 FQGNSA. The ends were cut back, 5 bases at V and 8 bases at J, with 22 bases in the middle. This clonotype originated in a woman aged 65 to 85 with renal cell carcinoma. Specimen: tumor tissue, collected from a patient whose treatment included radiotherapy and nephrectomy. This chain links TRBV7-2 with TRBJ2-1; a weak D match, TRBD2 (6 bases). The CDR3 coding sequence is TGTGCCAGCAGCATGGGACTTATAGTGCAACGGGATGAGCAGTTCTTC. Its translation is CASSMGLIVQRDEQFF.